The 10 T cell receptor beta chains below were found in one sample sequenced in a study of blood T cell repertoires in COVID-19. The assay was immunoSEQ multiplex PCR, and TCRdb's table has in-frame clones only and misses some. This table has some 200,000 clones, about three quarters appearing once. The source material was peripheral blood. The source of these receptors is a woman in her 70s with acute or convalescent COVID-19.

This chain links TRBV2 with TRBJ1-1; no clear D. Per the germline V gene, CDR1 is SNHLY and CDR2 is FYNNEI. V lost 6 bases to trimming and J lost 1 base, with 6 bases between them. CDR3 length: 12 amino acids. The CDR3 DNA reads as TGTGCCAGCAGCTCAGAGAACACTGAAGCTTTCTTT. Protein: CASSSENTEAFF.

The sample holds a few counts of this clone. This chain uses TRBV28 with TRBJ1-2; TRBD1 aligns across 10 bases. With 7 bases clipped from V and 6 bases from J, the junction kept 11 bases outside the gene matches. Germline-derived CDR1 and CDR2 are MDHEN and SYDVKM. The CDR3 runs 15 residues. CDR3 nucleotide sequence: TGTGCCAGCATCGGGACAGGGGTAGGGTGGGATGGCTACACCTTC. This encodes CASIGTGVGWDGYTF.

This clone turned up a few times. The V and J genes are TRBV2 and TRBJ1-1; D perhaps matches TRBD1 (6 bases). Per the germline V gene, CDR1 is SNHLY and CDR2 is FYNNEI. The CDR3 length is 13 residues. Trimming shortened V by 7 bases and J by 1 base, and 10 bases separated the two germline ends. The CDR3 protein is CASMWGQNTEAFF. The CDR3 DNA is TGTGCCAGCATGTGGGGACAGAACACTGAAGCTTTCTTT.

This rearrangement joins TRBV5-1 to TRBJ2-1, with D unclear. The CDR3 extends over 14 amino acids. Deletions cut 1 base from V and 3 bases from J, with 8 bases between. Germline assignment: CDR1 SGHRS and CDR2 YFSETQ. The CDR3 region is CASSLPSYYNEQFF. CDR3 nucleotide sequence: TGCGCCAGCAGCTTGCCGAGTTACTACAATGAGCAGTTCTTC.

This clone was seen a single time. The chain carries TRBV30 and TRBJ2-5; TRBD1 might be the D (5 bases). The length of the CDR3 is 14 residues. V was clipped by 0 bases and J by 3 bases, with 11 bases between them. Germline-derived CDR1 and CDR2 are GTSNPN and SVGIG (reference sequence). Here the CDR3 DNA reads TGTGCCTGGAGTGTCCAGGGATTGAAAGAGACCCAGTACTTC. It yields the protein CAWSVQGLKETQYF.

The V and J genes are TRBV28 and TRBJ1-6; D remains ambiguous. The ends were cut back, 3 bases at V and 6 bases at J, with 3 bases in the middle. The CDR3 spans 12 residues. Germline V gives CDR1 MDHEN, CDR2 SYDVKM. CDR3 amino acids: CASSLRNSPLHF. CDR3 nucleotides: TGTGCCAGCAGTTTGCGTAATTCACCCCTCCACTTT. Supplemented by reference TRBV28 and TRBJ1-6, the full variable domain reads DVKVTQSSRYLVKRTGEKVFLECVQDMDHENMFWYRQDPGLGLRLIYFSYDVKMKEKGDIPEGYSVSREKKERFSLILESASTNQTSMYLCASSLRNSPLHFGNGTRLTVT.

This chain links TRBV9 with TRBJ2-1, with TRBD1 matching over 12 bases. Unmatched junction bases numbered 6, after V lost 6 bases and J lost 8 bases. Germline CDR1 is SGDLS and CDR2 is YYNGEE. The CDR3 totals 14 residues. Here the CDR3 reads CASNSGQGAYEQFF. CDR3 DNA: TGTGCCAGCAACTCGGGACAGGGGGCCTATGAGCAGTTCTTC.

This CDR3 is CASSLSSVNTGELFF. CDR3 DNA sequence: TGTGCCAGCAGCTTAAGTAGCGTGAACACCGGGGAGCTGTTTTTT. The chain uses TRBV7-3 and TRBJ2-2, with a possible D match to TRBD2 (5 bases). Germline values: CDR1 SGHTA, CDR2 FQGTGA. The V end lost 1 base, the J end lost 1 base, and 7 bases lay between the germline ends. This CDR3 is built from 15 residues.

The chain links TRBV18 to TRBJ1-2; 9 nucleotides match TRBD1. With V trimmed by 6 bases and J by 2 bases, 7 bases remained unmatched. CDR3 length: 15 residues. The germline V gene has CDR1 KGHSH and CDR2 LQKENI. CDR3 region: CASSPGTGNNYGYTF. Here the CDR3 DNA reads TGTGCCAGCTCCCCCGGGACAGGGAACAACTATGGCTACACCTTC.

The CDR3 bases are TGTGCCAGCAGCCCCCCCCGGGGAAACACAGATACGCAGTATTTT. As protein: CASSPPRGNTDTQYF. The chain carries TRBV28 and TRBJ2-3, with D perhaps matching TRBD2 (5 bases). CDR3 length equals 15 residues. Germline CDR1 and CDR2: MDHEN and SYDVKM. V was pared by 6 bases and J by 2 bases, with 15 bases between. The whole variable domain, filled in from reference TRBV28 and TRBJ2-3, reads DVKVTQSSRYLVKRTGEKVFLECVQDMDHENMFWYRQDPGLGLRLIYFSYDVKMKEKGDIPEGYSVSREKKERFSLILESASTNQTSMYLCASSPPRGNTDTQYFGPGTRLTVL.